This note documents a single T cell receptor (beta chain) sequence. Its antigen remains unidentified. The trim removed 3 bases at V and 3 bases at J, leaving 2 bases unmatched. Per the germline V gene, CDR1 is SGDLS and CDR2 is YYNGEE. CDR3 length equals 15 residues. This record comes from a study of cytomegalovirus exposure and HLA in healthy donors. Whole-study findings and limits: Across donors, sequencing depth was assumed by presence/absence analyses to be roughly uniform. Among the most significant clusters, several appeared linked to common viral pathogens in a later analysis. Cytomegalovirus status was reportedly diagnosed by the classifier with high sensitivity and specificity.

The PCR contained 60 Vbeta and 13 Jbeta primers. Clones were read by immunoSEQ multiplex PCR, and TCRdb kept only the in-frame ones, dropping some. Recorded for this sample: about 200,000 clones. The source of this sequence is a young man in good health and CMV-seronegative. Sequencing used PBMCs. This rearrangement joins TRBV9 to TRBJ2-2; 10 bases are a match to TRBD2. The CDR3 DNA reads TGTGCCAGCAGCGCGACTAGCGGGTACACCGGGGAGCTGTTTTTT. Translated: CASSATSGYTGELFF.